The 12 T cell receptor beta chains listed next were all sequenced from one sample in a study of blood T cells in healthy people across ages (dated by TCRdb to about 2015). The method was 5' RACE. Sequencing instrument: Illumina HiSeq 2500. A second PCR of about 6 to 11 cycles was performed with a sample-barcoded 5' primer and a J-beta primer mix. The public sequencing data were trimmed at Q25 with fastp and processed into clonotypes with MiXCR by TCRdb, which kept only in-frame beta chains. Every distinct CDR3 protein forms one entry, paired with its most common genes and DNA. The sample has around 280,000 distinct CDR3 sequences on record, less than 30% of them singletons. The ten largest account for 25% to 35% of the sample. The sample was blood. The receptors derive from an older woman in good health.

The CDR3 DNA reads as TGTGCCAGCAGCTCCGAGGGGACTAGCGGGGTAGATACGCAGTATTTT. Translation: CASSSEGTSGVDTQYF. V gene TRBV11-1 combines with J gene TRBJ2-3, with 13 bases aligning to TRBD2. CDR3 length: 16 residues. The germline V gene has CDR1 SGHAT and CDR2 FQDESV (reference sequence). Trimming took 4 bases from V and 5 from J; bases not matched to a gene: 6. The full variable domain, in which reference TRBV11-1 and TRBJ2-3 provide the parts outside the CDR3, is EAEVAQSPRYKITEKSQAVAFWCDPISGHATLYWYRQILGQGPELLVQFQDESVVDDSQLPKDRFSAERLKGVDSTLKIQPAELGDSAMYLCASSSEGTSGVDTQYFGPGTRLTVL.

This clonotype appeared a few times. The rearrangement joins TRBV5-1 to TRBJ1-6; no firm D call. Germline V gene data show CDR1 as SGHRS and CDR2 as YFSETQ. This CDR3 contains 16 residues. The V gene lost 0 bases and the J gene lost 5 bases, with 12 bases spanning the gap. The CDR3 here is CASSLVPLGDNSPLHF. CDR3 coding DNA: TGCGCCAGCAGCTTGGTTCCCCTGGGTGATAATTCACCCCTCCACTTT.

This clonotype was detected only a few times. One end of the junction does not line up with germline, which may come from a read error. V usage is TRBV5-1 and J usage is TRBJ1-5; tentatively, D is TRBD1 (5 bases). Germline loops: CDR1 SGHRS, CDR2 YFSETQ. This CDR3 region has 14 residues. The CDR3 DNA reads as TGCGCCAGCAGTCAGGGTGGGAGCAATCGGCCCCAGCATTTT. Translating gives CASSQGGSNRPQHF.

The chain uses TRBV6-5 and TRBJ2-5; D might be TRBD1 (6 bases). Germline lookup yields CDR1 MNHEY and CDR2 SVGAGI. V was cut by 4 bases and J by 11 bases, with 26 bases left in between. The CDR3 length is 16 residues. The CDR3 sequence is CASSSGALLPHFGQYF. The CDR3 region has the DNA TGTGCCAGCAGTTCAGGGGCACTACTCCCCCATTTCGGGCAGTACTTC.

The chain has TRBV7-8 and TRBJ1-4; D perhaps matches TRBD1 (5 bases). Germline-derived CDR1 and CDR2 are SGHVS and FQNEAQ. The CDR3 spans 15 residues. Trimming pared 5 bases from V and 8 bases from J, leaving 18 bases between. DNA for the CDR3: TGTGCCAGCAGCCGCTTTGAGGGGTCTTACGAAAAACTGTTTTTT. It codes for CASSRFEGSYEKLFF.

Worth noting for this clonotype: Just one base apart from a much larger clone, this may be a read error. The chain carries TRBV10-3 and TRBJ2-5; D possibly corresponds to TRBD2 (6 bases). The last part of the DNA fits TRBJ2-7 better; the J call may be wrong. Germline V lookup: CDR1 ENHRY, CDR2 SYGVKD. CDR3 length equals 15 residues. The CDR3 coding sequence is TGTGCCATCAGTGGGACTACCGGGCTATCCTACGAGCAGTACTTC. Protein: CAISGTTGLSYEQYF.

The J gene is TRBJ1-1, the V gene TRBV6-6; TRBD1 is a possible D gene (5 bases). V was cut by 3 bases and J by 1 base, with 9 bases left in between. Germline V CDR1 and CDR2: MNHNY, SVGAGI (reference sequence). The CDR3 totals 14 residues. In DNA, the CDR3 is TGTGCCAGCAGTTATTTTGGACAGAACACTGAAGCTTTCTTT. It is translated as CASSYFGQNTEAFF.

This clonotype appeared a single time. The CDR3 carries no conserved terminal phenylalanine or tryptophan, so it likely arises from a read error. The chain has TRBV7-8 and TRBJ2-7; possibly TRBD1 or TRBD2 for D (6 bases each). V was cut by 6 bases and J by 3 bases, with 24 bases left in between. The CDR3 sequence is 17 residues long. Germline values: CDR1 SGHVS, CDR2 FQNEAQ. This CDR3 is CASRLQGMVGGIYEQYS. CDR3 in DNA: TGTGCCAGCAGACTCCAGGGGATGGTAGGGGGGATCTACGAGCAGTACTCC.

This clonotype has at least ten counts. This rearrangement joins TRBV14 to TRBJ2-1; D ambiguous. V lost 6 bases to trimming and J lost 5 bases, with 5 bases between them. Germline loops: CDR1 SGHDN, CDR2 FVKESK. The CDR3 extends over 11 amino acids. DNA for the CDR3: TGTGCCAGCAGTTTAAACAATGAGCAGTTCTTC. Translation gives CASSLNNEQFF.

V gene TRBV6-5 combines with J gene TRBJ1-6; 10 nucleotides agree with TRBD1. CDR3 length equals 15 residues. Germline CDR1 is MNHEY and CDR2 is SVGAGI. The ends lost 6 bases at V and 7 bases at J; junction bases unmatched: 6. CDR3 region: CASSIMTGGNSPLHF. The DNA of the CDR3 is TGTGCCAGCAGCATAATGACAGGGGGCAATTCACCCCTCCACTTT.

This clonotype was recorded only once. The chain employs TRBV20-1 and TRBJ2-5; TRBD2 is a possible D gene (5 bases). V lost 3 bases to trimming and J lost 2 bases, with 16 bases between them. Germline V gives CDR1 DFQATT, CDR2 SNEGSKA (reference sequence). The CDR3 spans 15 residues. The CDR3 nucleotides are TGCAGTGCTAGTGCCCTAGCTCAAAAGCAAGAGACCCAGTACTTC. It encodes CSASALAQKQETQYF.

Points on this clonotype: A read error may explain this, as a much larger clone is one base away. The chain couples TRBV5-5 to TRBJ2-1, with D perhaps given as TRBD1 or TRBD2 (5 bases each). The CDR3 is 17 residues long. The germline CDR1 and CDR2 sequences are SGHKS and YYEKEE (reference sequence). CDR3 residues: CASSLEGQGAAYNERFF. DNA of the CDR3: TGTGCCAGCAGCTTGGAGGGTCAGGGAGCGGCTTACAATGAGCGGTTCTTC.